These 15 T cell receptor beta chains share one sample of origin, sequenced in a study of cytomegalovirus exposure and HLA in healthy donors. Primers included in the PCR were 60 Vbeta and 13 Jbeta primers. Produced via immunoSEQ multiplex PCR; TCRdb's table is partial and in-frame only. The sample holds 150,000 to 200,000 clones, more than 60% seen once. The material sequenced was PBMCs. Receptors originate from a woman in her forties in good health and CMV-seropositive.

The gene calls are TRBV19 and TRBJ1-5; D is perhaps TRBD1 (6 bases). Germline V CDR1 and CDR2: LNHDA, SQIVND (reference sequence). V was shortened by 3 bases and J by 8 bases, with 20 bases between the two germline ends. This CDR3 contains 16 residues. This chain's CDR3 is CASSIYLGGQDEPQHF. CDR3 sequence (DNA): TGTGCCAGTAGTATTTATCTGGGGGGGCAGGACGAGCCCCAGCATTTT.

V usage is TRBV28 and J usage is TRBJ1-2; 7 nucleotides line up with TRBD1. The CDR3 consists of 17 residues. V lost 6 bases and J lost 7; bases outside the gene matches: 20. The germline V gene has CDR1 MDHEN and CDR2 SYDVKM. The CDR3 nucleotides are TGTGCCAGCAGCATTGACCTACAGGGGAAGGGACCTAGTGGCTACACCTTC. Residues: CASSIDLQGKGPSGYTF.

The CDR3 here is CASSGPGQVNQPQHF. The CDR3 DNA reads TGTGCCAGCAGCGGCCCCGGACAGGTCAATCAGCCCCAGCATTTT. The rearrangement uses TRBV9 and TRBJ1-5; 7 bases map to TRBD1. The J segment lost 3 bases and the V segment lost 3 bases, leaving 6 bases of the junction unmatched. Germline V gene sequence: CDR1 SGDLS, CDR2 YYNGEE. This CDR3 spans 15 amino acids.

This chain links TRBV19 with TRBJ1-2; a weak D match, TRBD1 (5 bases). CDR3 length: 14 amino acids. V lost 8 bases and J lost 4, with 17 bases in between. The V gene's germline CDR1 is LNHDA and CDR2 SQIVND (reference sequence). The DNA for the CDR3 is TGTGCCAGTGGCGGGGCGCAAGACGCCTATGGCTACACCTTC. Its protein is CASGGAQDAYGYTF.

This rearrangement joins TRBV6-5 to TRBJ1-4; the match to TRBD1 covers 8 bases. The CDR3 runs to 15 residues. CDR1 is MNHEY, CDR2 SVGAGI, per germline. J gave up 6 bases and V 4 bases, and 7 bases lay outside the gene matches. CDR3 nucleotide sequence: TGTGCCAGCAGTTCCGGACAGGGTCTGGATGAAAAACTGTTTTTT. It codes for CASSSGQGLDEKLFF.

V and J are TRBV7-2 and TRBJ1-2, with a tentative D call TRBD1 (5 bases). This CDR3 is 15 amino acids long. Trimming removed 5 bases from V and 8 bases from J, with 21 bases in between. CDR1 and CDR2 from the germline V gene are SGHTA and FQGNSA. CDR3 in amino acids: CASSMTGTQNTGYTF. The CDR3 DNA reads TGTGCCAGCAGCATGACCGGGACTCAAAATACAGGCTACACCTTC.

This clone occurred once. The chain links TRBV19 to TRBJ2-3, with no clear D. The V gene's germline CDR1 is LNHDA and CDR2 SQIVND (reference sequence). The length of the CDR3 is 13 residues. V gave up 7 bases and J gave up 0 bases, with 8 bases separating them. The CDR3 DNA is TGTGCCAGTACGGTCTCTAGCACAGATACGCAGTATTTT. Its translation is CASTVSSTDTQYF. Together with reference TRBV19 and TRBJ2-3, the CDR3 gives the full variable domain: DGGITQSPKYLFRKEGQNVTLSCEQNLNHDAMYWYRQDPGQGLRLIYYSQIVNDFQKGDIAEGYSVSREKKESFPLTVTSAQKNPTAFYLCASTVSSTDTQYFGPGTRLTVL.

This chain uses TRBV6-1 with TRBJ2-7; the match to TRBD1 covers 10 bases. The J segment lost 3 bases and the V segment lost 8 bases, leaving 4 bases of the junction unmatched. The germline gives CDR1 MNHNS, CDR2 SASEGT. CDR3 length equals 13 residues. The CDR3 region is CASRDRGGYEQYF. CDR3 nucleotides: TGTGCCAGCCGGGACAGGGGTGGCTACGAGCAGTACTTC.

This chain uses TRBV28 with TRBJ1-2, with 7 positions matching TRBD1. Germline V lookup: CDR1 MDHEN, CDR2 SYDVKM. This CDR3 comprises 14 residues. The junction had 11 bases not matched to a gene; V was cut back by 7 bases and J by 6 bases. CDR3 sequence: CASTTDRTVHGYTF. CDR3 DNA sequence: TGTGCCAGCACCACGGACAGGACTGTTCATGGCTACACCTTC.

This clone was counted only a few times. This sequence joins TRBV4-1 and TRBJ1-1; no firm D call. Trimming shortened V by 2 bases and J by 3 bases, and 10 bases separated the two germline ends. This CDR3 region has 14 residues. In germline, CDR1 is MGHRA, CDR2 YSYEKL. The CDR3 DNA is TGCGCCAGCAGCCAAATAACTAGATACACTGAAGCTTTCTTT. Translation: CASSQITRYTEAFF.

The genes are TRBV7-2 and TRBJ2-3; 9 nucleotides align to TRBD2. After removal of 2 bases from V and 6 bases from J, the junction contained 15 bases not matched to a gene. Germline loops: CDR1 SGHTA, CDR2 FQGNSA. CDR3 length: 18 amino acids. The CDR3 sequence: CASSLMGAGGPRRDTQYF. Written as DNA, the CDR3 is TGTGCCAGCAGCTTAATGGGGGCGGGAGGGCCGAGGCGGGATACGCAGTATTTT.

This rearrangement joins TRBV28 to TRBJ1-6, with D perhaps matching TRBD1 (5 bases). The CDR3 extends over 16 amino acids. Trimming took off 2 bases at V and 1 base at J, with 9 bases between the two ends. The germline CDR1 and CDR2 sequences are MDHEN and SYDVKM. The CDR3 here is CASSLARDSYNSPLHF. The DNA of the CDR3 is TGTGCCAGCAGTTTAGCCAGGGATTCCTATAATTCACCCCTCCACTTT.

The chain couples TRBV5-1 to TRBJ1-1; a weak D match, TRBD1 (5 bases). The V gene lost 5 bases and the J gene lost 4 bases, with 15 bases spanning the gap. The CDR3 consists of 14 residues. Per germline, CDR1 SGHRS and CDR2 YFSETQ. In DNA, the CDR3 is TGCGCCAGCAGTGGGGTCAGGGAGGCCACTGAAGCTTTCTTT. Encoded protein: CASSGVREATEAFF.

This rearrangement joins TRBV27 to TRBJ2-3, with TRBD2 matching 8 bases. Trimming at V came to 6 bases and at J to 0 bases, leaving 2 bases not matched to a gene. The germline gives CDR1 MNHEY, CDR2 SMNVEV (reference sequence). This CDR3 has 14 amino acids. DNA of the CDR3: TGTGCCAGCAGCGCTAGCGGGAGCACAGATACGCAGTATTTT. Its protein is CASSASGSTDTQYF.

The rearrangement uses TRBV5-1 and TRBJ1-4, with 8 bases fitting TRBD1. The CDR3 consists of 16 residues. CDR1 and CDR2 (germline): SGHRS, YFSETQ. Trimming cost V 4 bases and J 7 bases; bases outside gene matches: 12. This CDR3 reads CASSRDLDRVGEKLFF. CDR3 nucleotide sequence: TGCGCCAGCAGCCGAGACCTGGACAGGGTGGGTGAAAAACTGTTTTTT. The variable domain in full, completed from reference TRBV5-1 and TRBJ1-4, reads KAGVTQTPRYLIKTRGQQVTLSCSPISGHRSVSWYQQTPGQGLQFLFEYFSETQRNKGNFPGRFSGRQFSNSRSEMNVSTLELGDSALYLCASSRDLDRVGEKLFFGSGTQLSVL.